This entry describes one T cell receptor (beta chain). Its target is unknown. The data were obtained in a study of shared clonotypes between healthy human individuals. Whole-study findings and limits: Limitation of the genetic and exposure-history diversity represented came from the few donors.

Method: immunoSEQ multiplex PCR; TCRdb's copy keeps in-frame clones and lacks some. Here the sample spans around 500,000 clones, approximately 78% being singletons. From germline, CDR1 is SGHTA and CDR2 FQGNSA. The CDR3 runs 15 residues. Trimming at V came to 1 base and at J to 8 bases, leaving 6 bases not matched to a gene. Unsorted samples relied on around 100 million PBMCs, which served as the source of genomic DNA. V gene TRBV7-2 combines with J gene TRBJ2-1; TRBD2 matches at 9 bases. The sequenced material came from PBMCs. This TCR was recovered from a woman between 40 and 50 years old in good health. Some clones in this sample may be carry-over from other donors' samples. CDR3 DNA: TGTGCCAGCAGCTTAGGACTAGCGGTCTGGGATGAGCAGTTCTTC. Protein product: CASSLGLAVWDEQFF. The full variable domain, in which reference TRBV7-2 and TRBJ2-1 provide the parts outside the CDR3, is GAGVSQSPSNKVTEKGKDVELRCDPISGHTALYWYRQSLGQGLEFLIYFQGNSAPDKSGLPSDRFSAERTGGSVSTLTIQRTQQEDSAVYLCASSLGLAVWDEQFFGPGTRLTVL.